The rows below give T cell receptor beta chains drawn from one sample of a study of blood T cell repertoires in COVID-19. Profiled with immunoSEQ multiplex PCR; TCRdb holds only in-frame clones, not every one. The data show nearly 200,000 clones, approximately 82% seen once. The sequenced sample was peripheral blood. The receptors here all came from a human donor with acute or convalescent COVID-19. The donor label of this sample is uncertain. Both conserved end residues are part of each CDR3. Fields, in order: J gene, D gene, CDR3 length, V gene, clone size, CDR3 protein, CDR3 DNA. The D gene is left open where the match is weak. Rows may omit the clone size; those that give it use once, few, many or a size class.

>TRBJ2-1|.|12|TRBV7-9|.
CASSFGGGEQFF
TGTGCCAGCAGCTTTGGAGGTGGTGAGCAGTTCTTC
>TRBJ2-5|TRBD2|15|TRBV9|.
CASSGGLAGGETQYF
TGTGCCAGCAGCGGAGGACTAGCGGGTGGGGAGACCCAGTACTTC
>TRBJ1-1|.|13|TRBV11-2|few
CASALLRNTEAFF
TGTGCCAGCGCACTCCTGAGGAACACTGAAGCTTTCTTT
>TRBJ2-1|TRBD2|14|TRBV19|.
CATTSGRLADEQFF
TGTGCCACCACTAGCGGGAGACTCGCCGATGAGCAGTTCTTC
>TRBJ1-2|.|15|TRBV9|.
CASSVEGAGIHGYTF
TGTGCCAGCAGCGTAGAAGGGGCTGGGATCCATGGCTACACCTTC
>TRBJ1-5|.|12|TRBV6-2/TRBV6-3|.
CASSYPSQPQHF
TGTGCCAGCAGTTACCCCAGTCAGCCCCAGCATTTT
>TRBJ2-2|.|16|TRBV9|.
CASSLDTLQNTGELFF
TGTGCCAGCAGCCTCGACACTCTCCAGAACACCGGGGAGCTGTTTTTT
>TRBJ2-3|TRBD2|17|TRBV5-8|.
CASSFRTSAGFTDTQYF
TGTGCCAGCAGCTTTCGGACTAGCGCGGGTTTCACAGATACGCAGTATTTT
>TRBJ2-1|TRBD2|11|TRBV2|once
CARGGVNEQFF
TGTGCCAGGGGGGGGGTCAATGAGCAGTTCTTC
>TRBJ2-1|.|15|TRBV9|.
CASSVDAAAYNEQFF
TGTGCCAGCAGCGTAGACGCGGCAGCATACAATGAGCAGTTCTTC
>TRBJ2-5|.|12|TRBV3-1/TRBV3-2|.
CASNRVQETQYF
TGTGCCAGCAACAGGGTCCAAGAGACCCAGTACTTC
>TRBJ1-1|.|14|TRBV27|.
CASSSLGRNTEAFF
TGTGCCAGCAGTTCCTTAGGGAGGAACACTGAAGCTTTCTTT
>TRBJ2-6|.|14|TRBV19|.
CASSFRSGANVLTF
TGTGCCAGTAGTTTCCGTTCTGGGGCCAACGTCCTGACTTTC
>TRBJ1-2|TRBD1|15|TRBV6-2/TRBV6-3|few
CASSYWAGGDYGYTF
TGTGCCAGCAGTTACTGGGCAGGGGGCGACTATGGCTACACCTTC
>TRBJ1-1|.|12|TRBV28|.
CASSPRGKEAFF
TGTGCCAGCAGCCCTAGGGGGAAGGAAGCTTTCTTT
>TRBJ1-5|TRBD1|14|TRBV6-2/TRBV6-3|.
CASSWTGRGQPQHF
TGTGCCAGCAGTTGGACAGGGCGAGGCCAGCCCCAGCATTTT
>TRBJ1-1|.|13|TRBV30|.
CAWSERANTEAFF
TGTGCCTGGAGTGAGAGGGCGAACACTGAAGCTTTCTTT
>TRBJ2-7|.|14|TRBV7-8|.
CASSLAQGISEQYF
TGTGCCAGCAGCTTAGCCCAGGGGATTTCGGAGCAGTACTTC
>TRBJ2-7|TRBD1|17|TRBV6-2/TRBV6-3|.
CASTPGTVTEGINEQYF
TGTGCCAGCACCCCCGGGACAGTCACAGAGGGAATTAACGAGCAGTACTTC
>TRBJ2-1|TRBD2|15|TRBV3-1/TRBV3-2|.
CASSQVLAGGVEQFF
TGTGCCAGCAGCCAAGTACTAGCGGGAGGGGTTGAGCAGTTCTTC
>TRBJ2-6|.|15|TRBV19|few
CASSIPRAGANVLTF
TGTGCCAGTAGTATACCCAGGGCTGGGGCCAACGTCCTGACTTTC
>TRBJ2-5|.|11|TRBV11-2|.
CASQRGETQYF
TGTGCCAGCCAGAGAGGGGAGACCCAGTACTTC
>TRBJ2-7|.|14|TRBV19|.
CASSIQGGGYEQYF
TGTGCCAGTAGTATCCAGGGAGGAGGGTACGAGCAGTACTTC
>TRBJ1-4|TRBD1|14|TRBV5-6|.
CASSQGQVNEKLFF
TGTGCCAGCAGCCAGGGACAGGTTAATGAAAAACTGTTTTTT
>TRBJ1-1|.|15|TRBV6-5|few
CASLTGGRGVTEAFF
TGTGCCAGCCTCACCGGAGGTCGGGGAGTCACTGAAGCTTTCTTT
>TRBJ1-1|TRBD1|16|TRBV18|.
CASSPLGTGPKVEAFF
TGTGCCAGCTCACCACTTGGGACAGGACCAAAAGTCGAAGCTTTCTTT
>TRBJ1-1|.|13|TRBV2|few
CASSEVGGTEAFF
TGTGCCAGCAGTGAAGTAGGGGGCACTGAAGCTTTCTTT
>TRBJ1-1|.|13|TRBV25-1|.
CASNWGPNTEAFF
TGTGCCAGCAACTGGGGGCCTAACACTGAAGCTTTCTTT
>TRBJ2-1|.|13|TRBV12-3/TRBV12-4|.
CASSRDQGQGQFF
TGTGCCAGCAGTCGAGATCAGGGCCAGGGGCAGTTCTTC
>TRBJ2-3|.|13|TRBV27|.
CASSFPTRGTQYF
TGTGCCAGCAGTTTCCCGACCCGGGGGACGCAGTATTTT
>TRBJ2-2|TRBD2|15|TRBV20-1|.
CSASGGRADTGELFF
TGCAGTGCTAGTGGTGGGAGGGCCGACACCGGGGAGCTGTTTTTT
>TRBJ1-5|.|18|TRBV28|.
CASRSPQGDFNSNQPQHF
TGTGCCAGCAGGTCCCCCCAGGGTGACTTTAATAGCAATCAGCCCCAGCATTTT
>TRBJ2-1|.|14|TRBV5-5|.
CASSFSGSYNEQFF
TGTGCCAGCAGCTTTAGCGGAAGTTACAATGAGCAGTTCTTC
>TRBJ2-2|.|13|TRBV7-9|.
CASSLSPPGELFF
TGTGCCAGCAGCTTAAGCCCACCGGGGGAGCTGTTTTTT
>TRBJ2-3|.|15|TRBV11-2|.
CASSLDTGLRGTQYF
TGTGCCAGCAGCTTAGATACAGGCCTCAGAGGCACGCAGTATTTT
>TRBJ2-3|.|14|TRBV4-1|.
CASSQAKGPDTQYF
TGCGCCAGCAGCCAAGCAAAGGGGCCAGATACGCAGTATTTT
>TRBJ2-6|TRBD1|14|TRBV12-5|.
CASGPPGTGAPETF
TGTGCTAGTGGGCCCCCCGGGACAGGGGCGCCTGAGACTTTC
>TRBJ2-1|TRBD1|15|TRBV19|.
CASSIDRGPGNEQFF
TGTGCCAGTAGTATTGACAGGGGGCCTGGCAATGAGCAGTTCTTC
>TRBJ1-1|.|13|TRBV29-1|.
CSVTTGGDTEAFF
TGCAGCGTGACCACAGGTGGGGACACTGAAGCTTTCTTT
>TRBJ2-4|.|14|TRBV5-4|.
CASSSKASYNIQYF
TGTGCCAGCAGCTCCAAGGCTAGCTACAACATTCAGTACTTC
>TRBJ1-6|TRBD1|16|TRBV18|.
CASSLSGTAANSPLHF
TGTGCCAGCTCGCTCTCCGGGACAGCCGCTAATTCACCCCTCCACTTT
>TRBJ2-1|TRBD2|15|TRBV15|.
CATSRDRASGRSQFF
TGTGCCACCAGCAGAGATCGCGCTAGCGGGAGGTCGCAGTTCTTC
>TRBJ2-5|TRBD1|14|TRBV25-1|.
CASSPTGVQETQYF
TGTGCCAGCAGCCCGACAGGGGTCCAAGAGACCCAGTACTTC
>TRBJ2-2|.|17|TRBV6-1|.
CASSDLGLAANTGELFF
TGTGCCAGCAGTGACCTGGGTCTAGCCGCGAACACCGGGGAGCTGTTTTTT
>TRBJ1-3|.|15|TRBV14|.
CASSLQVSSGNTIYF
TGTGCCAGCAGCCTACAGGTGTCGTCTGGAAACACCATATATTTT
>TRBJ1-5|.|14|TRBV19|.
CASSGRASNQPQHF
TGTGCCAGTAGCGGCAGGGCTAGCAATCAGCCCCAGCATTTT
>TRBJ2-3|.|16|TRBV9|.
CASSESGPGPTDTQYF
TGTGCCAGCAGCGAGAGCGGACCCGGCCCGACAGATACGCAGTATTTT
>TRBJ2-3|.|15|TRBV2|.
CASSKRLVNTDTQYF
TGTGCCAGCAGTAAGAGACTAGTGAACACAGATACGCAGTATTTT
>TRBJ2-3|TRBD2|21|TRBV27|once
CASTPLGGFRTSETSTDTQYF
TGTGCCAGCACCCCGTTGGGGGGGTTTCGGACTAGTGAAACTAGCACAGATACGCAGTATTTT
>TRBJ2-5|TRBD2|15|TRBV7-9|.
CASNGVGLAGETQYF
TGTGCCAGCAACGGGGTTGGACTAGCAGGAGAGACCCAGTACTTC
>TRBJ2-7|.|13|TRBV21-1|once
CASKANRDHEQYF
TGTGCCAGCAAAGCAAACAGGGACCACGAGCAGTACTTC
>TRBJ1-1|.|14|TRBV30|.
CAWRPGDKNTEAFF
TGTGCCTGGCGACCAGGGGACAAGAACACTGAAGCTTTCTTT
>TRBJ1-6|TRBD1|15|TRBV10-3|.
CAISEGDRAASPLHF
TGTGCCATCAGTGAGGGGGACAGGGCGGCTTCACCCCTCCACTTT
>TRBJ1-4|TRBD1|17|TRBV7-2|.
CASSSGQGALANEKLFF
TGTGCCAGCAGCTCGGGACAGGGGGCTTTGGCTAATGAAAAACTGTTTTTT
>TRBJ2-1|.|13|TRBV6-2/TRBV6-3|.
CASSYVFKNEQFF
TGTGCCAGCAGTTACGTTTTTAAAAATGAGCAGTTCTTC
>TRBJ1-6|.|13|TRBV19|.
CASSTDTNSPLHF
TGTGCCAGTAGTACGGACACCAATTCACCCCTCCACTTT
>TRBJ2-7|.|14|TRBV11-2|.
CASRAQGLGHEQYF
TGTGCCAGCAGAGCTCAGGGTTTGGGGCACGAGCAGTACTTC
>TRBJ1-6|.|15|TRBV6-5|.
CASSYRGQEGSPLHF
TGTGCCAGCAGTTACCGGGGACAAGAAGGGTCACCCCTCCACTTT
>TRBJ1-5|TRBD1|15|TRBV28|.
CASIPAGTGGLAQHF
TGTGCCAGCATCCCCGCCGGGACAGGGGGTTTAGCCCAGCATTTT